Listed below are T cell receptor beta chains from one sample, sequenced in a study of Graves' ophthalmopathy and Graves' hyperthyroidism. TCRdb re-derived calls from the multiplex PCR reads in MiXCR, one entry per CDR3 protein. Of hundreds of thousands of distinct CDR3 sequences in the sample, over 20% were seen once. The sequenced sample consisted of peripheral blood. The receptors derive from a woman aged 18-35 years with stable Graves' hyperthyroidism. Some clones in this sample may be carry-over from other donors' samples. Both conserved end residues are part of each CDR3. Fields, in order: D gene, J gene, V gene, clone size, CDR3 protein, CDR3 DNA. The D gene is left open where the match is weak. Part of the rows lack a size; the others show once, few, many or a class for expanded clones.

>-|TRBJ1-5|TRBV15|many
CATSRDRRGSFQPQHF
TGTGCCACCAGCAGAGATAGGAGGGGCTCATTCCAGCCCCAGCATTTT
>TRBD1|TRBJ1-5|TRBV11-3|many
CASSLVDRANQPQHF
TGTGCCAGCAGCTTAGTAGACAGGGCAAATCAGCCCCAGCATTTT
>TRBD1|TRBJ2-7|TRBV15|many
CATSRDVGTVYEQYF
TGTGCCACCAGCAGAGATGTGGGGACAGTATACGAGCAGTACTTC
>-|TRBJ1-1|TRBV12-3/TRBV12-4|many
CASSLGTKNTEAFF
TGTGCCAGCAGTTTAGGGACTAAGAACACTGAAGCTTTCTTT
>-|TRBJ1-2|TRBV7-9|many
CASSLHTNYGYTF
TGTGCCAGCAGCTTACATACTAACTATGGCTACACCTTC
>-|TRBJ2-7|TRBV6-1|-
CASSGVGHEQYF
TGTGCCAGCAGTGGGGTAGGGCACGAGCAGTACTTC
>-|TRBJ1-5|TRBV2|-
CASSEEGINQPQHF
TGTGCCAGCAGTGAGGAAGGGATCAATCAGCCCCAGCATTTT
>-|TRBJ1-5|TRBV27|many
CASSTQGSQPQHF
TGTGCCAGCAGTACCCAGGGGAGCCAGCCCCAGCATTTT
>-|TRBJ1-6|TRBV27|many
CASSPSGSYNSPLHF
TGTGCCAGCAGTCCTTCGGGCTCCTATAATTCACCCCTCCACTTT
>-|TRBJ1-5|TRBV19|few
CASLGGAGNQPQHF
TGTGCCAGCCTCGGGGGGGCAGGAAATCAGCCCCAGCATTTT
>-|TRBJ2-7|TRBV6-5|-
CASSYVAGSLEQYF
TGTGCCAGCAGTTACGTGGCAGGGTCCCTCGAGCAGTACTTC
>-|TRBJ1-1|TRBV7-3|many
CASSRSGYTEAFF
TGTGCCAGCAGCCGGTCGGGGTACACTGAAGCTTTCTTT
>-|TRBJ2-7|TRBV6-1|many
CASSDEIAYEQYF
TGTGCCAGCAGTGACGAAATAGCCTACGAGCAGTACTTC
>-|TRBJ1-1|TRBV12-3/TRBV12-4|many
CASSFSGGWTEAFF
TGTGCCAGCAGTTTTAGTGGGGGTTGGACTGAAGCTTTCTTT
>-|TRBJ1-1|TRBV7-3|many
CASSLISIMNTEAFF
TGTGCCAGCAGCTTAATTAGTATCATGAACACTGAAGCTTTCTTT
>-|TRBJ2-2|TRBV20-1|few
CSARKLVSNTGELFF
TGCAGTGCTAGAAAACTAGTCTCGAACACCGGGGAGCTGTTTTTT
>TRBD1|TRBJ2-5|TRBV28|many
CASSAQGARETQYF
TGTGCCAGCAGCGCCCAGGGGGCCAGGGAGACCCAGTACTTC
>-|TRBJ1-2|TRBV30|many
CAWETGANYGYTF
TGTGCCTGGGAAACAGGTGCTAACTATGGCTACACCTTC
>-|TRBJ1-2|TRBV6-5|many
CASSWTADYGYTF
TGTGCCAGCAGTTGGACTGCTGATTATGGCTACACCTTC
>-|TRBJ2-7|TRBV28|-
CASSFPPVVRVANEQYF
TGTGCCAGCAGTTTCCCCCCGGTTGTCAGGGTTGCCAACGAGCAGTACTTC
>-|TRBJ2-2|TRBV11-1|-
CASSYLGLPSRAGELFF
TGTGCCAGCAGCTACCTAGGACTGCCAAGTAGGGCCGGGGAGCTGTTTTTT
>TRBD1|TRBJ2-4|TRBV12-3/TRBV12-4|few
CANSPDRGFLLAKNIQYF
TGTGCCAACAGTCCGGACAGGGGTTTCTTACTAGCCAAAAACATTCAGTACTTC
>-|TRBJ1-1|TRBV12-3/TRBV12-4|few
CASSLLSMNTEAFF
TGTGCCAGCAGTTTGCTGAGCATGAACACTGAAGCTTTCTTT
>-|TRBJ2-5|TRBV6-5|many
CASSYSKVGRKLETQYF
TGTGCCAGCAGTTACTCGAAGGTCGGCAGGAAGCTGGAGACCCAGTACTTC
>TRBD1|TRBJ1-1|TRBV5-1|many
CASSRGQENTEAFF
TGCGCCAGCAGCCGGGGACAGGAGAACACTGAAGCTTTCTTT
>TRBD1|TRBJ1-1|TRBV5-1|many
CASSRTGVTNTEAFF
TGCGCCAGCAGCCGGACAGGGGTCACCAACACTGAAGCTTTCTTT
>TRBD1|TRBJ2-4|TRBV28|many
CATTDRGKAKNIQYF
TGTGCCACCACGGACAGGGGGAAAGCCAAAAACATTCAGTACTTC
>-|TRBJ1-1|TRBV20-1|few
CSARRQPNTEAFF
TGCAGTGCTAGACGACAGCCGAACACTGAAGCTTTCTTT
>-|TRBJ2-7|TRBV30|few
CAWSTPGDEQYF
TGTGCCTGGAGTACTCCAGGGGACGAGCAGTACTTC
>-|TRBJ2-7|TRBV12-3/TRBV12-4|-
CASARSPSYEQYF
TGTGCCAGCGCCAGGTCGCCCTCCTACGAGCAGTACTTC
>-|TRBJ1-6|TRBV20-1|many
CSASLLDNSPLHF
TGCAGTGCTAGTTTACTAGATAATTCACCCCTCCACTTT
>-|TRBJ1-1|TRBV20-1|many
CSARDPGRDTEAFF
TGCAGTGCTAGAGATCCAGGCAGGGACACTGAAGCTTTCTTT
>-|TRBJ1-2|TRBV29-1|many
CSVEGQGNYGYTF
TGCAGCGTTGAGGGCCAGGGAAACTATGGCTACACCTTC
>TRBD1|TRBJ1-5|TRBV10-3|few
CAISDGTGGQPQHF
TGTGCCATCAGTGACGGGACAGGTGGTCAGCCCCAGCATTTT
>-|TRBJ2-7|TRBV7-2|many
CASSLGQGRYEQYF
TGTGCCAGCAGCTTAGGGCAGGGCCGCTACGAGCAGTACTTC
>-|TRBJ1-1|TRBV2|many
CASSRQWNTEAFF
TGTGCCAGCAGCCGACAATGGAACACTGAAGCTTTCTTT
>-|TRBJ2-5|TRBV15|many
CATSGRSLQETQYF
TGTGCCACCAGCGGCCGTTCCCTCCAAGAGACCCAGTACTTC
>TRBD1|TRBJ2-7|TRBV6-1|few
CASSETGGVGYEQYF
TGTGCCAGCAGTGAAACAGGGGGCGTCGGGTACGAGCAGTACTTC
>-|TRBJ2-7|TRBV7-9|many
CASTTGYEQYF
TGTGCCAGCACAACGGGTTACGAGCAGTACTTC
>TRBD1|TRBJ2-7|TRBV9|many
CASSPGGQELYF
TGTGCCAGCAGCCCCGGGGGACAGGAGTTGTACTTC
>-|TRBJ1-2|TRBV19|many
CASTKQVSNYGYTF
TGTGCCAGTACCAAGCAGGTTTCTAACTATGGCTACACCTTT
>-|TRBJ2-2|TRBV7-3|many
CASSFGVNTGELFF
TGTGCCAGCAGCTTCGGGGTTAACACCGGGGAGCTGTTTTTT
>-|TRBJ2-2|TRBV5-1|-
CASSLGPANTGELFF
TGCGCCAGCAGCTTGGGACCGGCGAACACCGGGGAGCTGTTTTTT
>-|TRBJ1-5|TRBV6-2/TRBV6-3|many
CASSTLHGAQPQHF
TGTGCCAGCAGTACCCTTCACGGGGCTCAGCCCCAGCATTTT
>TRBD1|TRBJ1-2|TRBV19|-
CASSIRDSTYGYTF
TGTGCCAGTAGTATCCGGGACAGTACCTATGGCTACACCTTC
>-|TRBJ1-2|TRBV5-1|many
CASSLATTPSGGYTF
TGCGCCAGCAGCTTGGCTACCACCCCGTCTGGCGGCTACACCTTC
>TRBD2|TRBJ2-7|TRBV5-1|few
CASSFGSSGSWAYEQYF
TGCGCCAGCAGCTTTGGGTCTAGCGGGAGTTGGGCCTACGAGCAGTACTTC
>-|TRBJ1-5|TRBV2|-
CASSDQGRGQPQHF
TGTGCCAGCAGTGATCAGGGTCGGGGTCAGCCCCAGCATTTT